A selection of T cell receptor beta chains follows, all from one sample in a study of CD8 T cells in ankylosing spondylitis. TCRdb reprocessed the 5' RACE reads via MiXCR and lists one record per CDR3 protein. The top ten clones hold more than 10% of a sample with over 100,000 distinct CDR3 sequences, around 7% of them seen once. Sequencing used blood, either unsorted or a sorted T cell fraction (not recorded which). The receptors were sampled from a male donor with ankylosing spondylitis or in good health (not recorded which). CDR3s include the opening cysteine and the closing phenylalanine or tryptophan. D genes are given only for firm matches. Expanded clones are given a class, and other clones once, few, many or no size at all.

D gene | clone size | CDR3 length | J gene | V gene | CDR3 protein | CDR3 DNA
- | many | 12 | TRBJ2-7 | TRBV20-1 | CSATGRTYEQYF | TGCAGTGCTACCGGACGGACCTACGAGCAGTACTTC
- | many | 16 | TRBJ1-2 | TRBV25-1 | CASSTNTGIWGYGYTF | TGTGCCAGCAGTACCAACACAGGGATCTGGGGCTATGGCTACACCTTC
- | many | 15 | TRBJ2-2 | TRBV3-1 | CASSQGGDRTGELFF | TGTGCCAGCAGCCAAGGCGGAGACCGCACCGGGGAGCTGTTTTTT
TRBD2 | many | 14 | TRBJ2-5 | TRBV10-3 | CAIRSGTLTETQYF | TGTGCCATCAGGAGCGGGACCTTAACCGAGACCCAGTACTTC
- | many | 14 | TRBJ1-2 | TRBV7-2 | CASSPRSNFNGYTF | TGTGCCAGCAGTCCACGCAGTAACTTCAATGGCTACACCTTC
- | many | 14 | TRBJ2-3 | TRBV9 | CASSVPASTDTQYF | TGTGCCAGCAGCGTGCCAGCTAGCACAGATACGCAGTATTTT
- | - | 14 | TRBJ1-1 | TRBV29-1 | CSIKTALMNTEAFF | TGCAGCATTAAGACCGCACTAATGAACACTGAAGCTTTCTTT
TRBD1 | many | 14 | TRBJ1-4 | TRBV7-9 | CASSVKGQAEKLFF | TGTGCCAGCAGCGTTAAGGGACAGGCGGAAAAACTGTTTTTT
- | many | 14 | TRBJ2-2 | TRBV12-3/TRBV12-4 | CASSPLGLPGELFF | TGTGCCAGCAGCCCCTTGGGACTTCCCGGGGAGCTGTTTTTT
TRBD1 | many | 12 | TRBJ1-5 | TRBV30 | CAWSGQDQPQHF | TGTGCCTGGAGCGGACAGGATCAGCCCCAGCATTTT